Listed here is a single TCR beta chain. This entry comes from a study of shared clonotypes between healthy human individuals. Division of CD4+ cells produced a CD45RA+ naive subset and a CD45RA-negative memory subset. CDR3 size: 13 residues. Between the trimmed V and J ends, which lost 0 bases and 8 bases, there was a span of 11 bases. Germline V gene data show CDR1 as SGHRS and CDR2 as YFSETQ. Using immunoSEQ multiplex PCR, the repertoire was profiled, and TCRdb retains in-frame clones only, with some absent. This table has about 960,000 clones, 76% appearing once. This chain links TRBV5-1 with TRBJ1-2, with a tentative D call TRBD1 (5 bases). Input material: memory CD4+ T cells sorted from blood. Subset described: CD45RA-negative fraction. The source is a man between 18 and 29 years old in good health. As DNA, the CDR3 is TGCGCCAGCAGCTTGGAGCAGGGTGGAGGCTACACCTTC. This translates into CASSLEQGGGYTF.